The clone carrying this T cell receptor (beta chain) was seen ten or more times. Its matching antigen is unknown. This record comes from a study of immune heterogeneity within non-small cell lung tumors. Study overall: The tumor set comprised a few squamous cell carcinomas and approximately ten non-squamous carcinomas (plus 1 not otherwise specified).

Bulk tumor genomic DNA served as template, at around 600 ng per sample. In surgery, several biopsies were collected from each primary tumor at widely spaced sites. Before undergoing curative surgery, patients had newly diagnosed non-small cell lung cancer that was untreated. The CDR3 consists of 15 residues. Germline assignment: CDR1 MDHEN and CDR2 SYDVKM. V shed 5 bases and J shed 7 bases, with 18 bases lying between them. Study-wide results and caveats: Identical dominant CDR3 beta clonotypes recurred across a patient's tumor sites, together with site-unique high-frequency clones.

TCR beta CDR3 was amplified by multiplex PCR using 32 V and 13 J primers. TCRdb redid the calling of the multiplex PCR reads with MiXCR, one entry per CDR3 protein. The sample lists 15,000 or so distinct CDR3 sequences, more than 30% occurring once. The sample taken for sequencing was lung tumor tissue. The TCR sequence derives from a woman between 50 and 59 years old with non-small cell lung cancer. This chain links TRBV28 with TRBJ2-1; D may be TRBD1 or TRBD2 (5 bases each). The CDR3 region has the DNA TGTGCCAGCAGTCCCCCTTTTGGGGGTAGGAATGAGCAGTTCTTC. It encodes CASSPPFGGRNEQFF.